This T cell receptor beta chain was captured in a study of Graves' ophthalmopathy and Graves' hyperthyroidism. Study context: The term stable hyperthyroidism indicated an absence of ophthalmopathy within 18 months of follow-up. Findings of the study overall: With about 87% sensitivity and about 83% specificity, a 13-signature model separated ophthalmopathy from stable hyperthyroidism.

The CDR3 is 13 residues long. Trimming took 10 bases from V and 3 from J; bases not matched to a gene: 7. Amplification of TCR beta CDR3 regions used RNA transcripts. The library came from an HTBI-primed first-round RT-PCR and a second-round multiplex PCR. MiXCR, run by TCRdb on the multiplex PCR reads, gives a single entry per CDR3 protein. This repertoire shows 580,000 or so distinct CDR3 sequences, less than 40% found once; its top ten account for around 4.6%. This clonotype was found a few times. What it binds is unknown. Patients in the hyperthyroidism group, adults aged 18 to 65, were newly diagnosed, under 2 months' duration. None of the included patients had other autoimmune diseases, uncontrolled infections, pregnancy or lactation, as these led to exclusion.

Material: peripheral blood or thyroid tissue (not recorded which). This TCR was recovered from an adult man with Graves' hyperthyroidism. The V and J genes are TRBV12-3 or TRBV12-4 and TRBJ2-5; 8 bases are a match to TRBD2. The CDR3 loop reads CATRRGAEETQYF. The CDR3 nucleotides read TGTGCCACCCGGCGGGGGGCCGAAGAGACCCAGTACTTC.